Sequencing of this T cell receptor (beta chain) was carried out in a study of CD8 T cells in ankylosing spondylitis. A single record per CDR3 protein comes from TCRdb applying MiXCR to the 5' RACE reads. The sample records about 360,000 distinct CDR3 sequences, 20% to 25% being singletons. Material: blood, either unsorted or a sorted T cell fraction (not recorded which). This TCR derives from a male donor with ankylosing spondylitis or in good health (not recorded which).

CDR3 nucleotide sequence: TGCGCCAGCAGTGAGTCGCGGCTAGGGTACGGGGGCACAGATACGCAGTATTTT. It encodes CASSESRLGYGGTDTQYF. V usage is TRBV10-2 and J usage is TRBJ2-3; possibly TRBD2 for D (5 bases). The germline CDR1 and CDR2 sequences are WSHSY and SAAADI. V was trimmed by 0 bases and J by 1 base, leaving 17 bases between them. The CDR3 has 18 amino acids.